The rows below give T cell receptor beta chains drawn from one sample of a study of graft-versus-host responses after intestinal transplantation. TCRdb's table, derived via immunoSEQ multiplex PCR, lists solely in-frame clones and lacks some. Among 60,000 to 70,000 clones listed, around 90% were seen once. The material was ileum tissue, obtained roughly 54 weeks after transplant. The receptors derive from a human patient who received an intestinal transplant, so some T cells may come from the graft donor. CDR3s include the opening cysteine and the closing phenylalanine or tryptophan. D genes are given only for firm matches. The size entry is marked missing in some rows and otherwise reads once, few, many or a size class.

j_gene,v_gene,d_gene,abundance,CDR3nt,CDR3aa
TRBJ1-2,TRBV11-1,TRBD1,.,TGTGCCAGCAGCTATGACAGGGGGCGCAATGGCTACACCTTC,CASSYDRGRNGYTF
TRBJ2-5,TRBV5-3,.,.,TGTGCCGTAAGACCCTTAAGCGGCACGGGGGAGACCCAGTACTTC,CAVRPLSGTGETQYF
TRBJ2-3,TRBV6-4,TRBD2,.,TGTGCCAGCAGAGCGGGGGACACAGATACGCAGTATTTT,CASRAGDTDTQYF
TRBJ2-5,TRBV5-1,TRBD1,.,TGCGCCAGCAGCTTGAGGTACAGGGGAGAGACCCAGTACTTC,CASSLRYRGETQYF
TRBJ2-7,TRBV5-6,.,.,TGTGCCAGCAGCTTGCATCTGGGTGCCTCTTCCTACGAGCAGTACTTC,CASSLHLGASSYEQYF
TRBJ2-7,TRBV6-1,TRBD1,.,TGTGCCAGCAGTATCGGACAGGGGGCAGCCTACGAGCAGTACTTC,CASSIGQGAAYEQYF
TRBJ1-1,TRBV6-1,.,.,TGTGCCAGCAGTGAAAGGTTGAGGCAGGGGAGGACTGAAGCTTTCTTT,CASSERLRQGRTEAFF
TRBJ2-7,TRBV6-5,.,.,TGTGCCAGCAGTTCGGCCGGGACAACCCACGAGCAGTACTTC,CASSSAGTTHEQYF
TRBJ2-7,TRBV6-1,TRBD1,.,TGTGCCAGCAGCGAAGCTCTCCCGGGACAGGGTCAAACCTACGAGCAGTACTTC,CASSEALPGQGQTYEQYF
TRBJ1-1,TRBV6-5,.,few,TGTGCCAGCAGTTACTCCGGAAGCCCTAACACTGAAGCTTTCTTT,CASSYSGSPNTEAFF
TRBJ2-3,TRBV6-5,TRBD2,.,TGTGCCAGCGGTATACCCGGGACTAGCTTAGATACGCAGTATTTT,CASGIPGTSLDTQYF
TRBJ1-6,TRBV5-6,.,.,TGTGCCAGCAGCACAACAGGGACATCCTATAATTCACCCCTCCACTTT,CASSTTGTSYNSPLHF
TRBJ2-2,TRBV28,.,.,TGTGCCAGCACCTCAACCGGGACAACGAACACCGGGGAGCTGTTTTTT,CASTSTGTTNTGELFF
TRBJ2-2,TRBV5-1,.,.,TGCGCCAGCAGTGAGTTGAACACCGGGGAGCTGTTTTTT,CASSELNTGELFF
TRBJ2-1,TRBV9,.,.,TGTGCCAGCAGCGTAAGGGATTACAATGAGCAGTTCTTC,CASSVRDYNEQFF